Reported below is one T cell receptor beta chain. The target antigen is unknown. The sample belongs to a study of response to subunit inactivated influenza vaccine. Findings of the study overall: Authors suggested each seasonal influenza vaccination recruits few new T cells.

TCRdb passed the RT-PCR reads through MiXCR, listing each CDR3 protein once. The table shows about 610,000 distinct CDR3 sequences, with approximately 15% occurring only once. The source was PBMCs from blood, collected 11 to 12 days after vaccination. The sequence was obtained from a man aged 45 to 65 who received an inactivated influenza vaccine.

The chain's CDR3 is CSARELATGELFF. CDR3 in DNA: TGCAGTGCTAGAGAATTGGCGACCGGGGAGCTGTTTTTT. This chain uses TRBV20-1 with TRBJ2-2; D not resolved. Trimming stripped 0 bases from V and 5 bases from J, with 7 bases between. The germline CDR1 and CDR2 sequences are DFQATT and SNEGSKA (reference sequence). The CDR3 totals 13 residues.